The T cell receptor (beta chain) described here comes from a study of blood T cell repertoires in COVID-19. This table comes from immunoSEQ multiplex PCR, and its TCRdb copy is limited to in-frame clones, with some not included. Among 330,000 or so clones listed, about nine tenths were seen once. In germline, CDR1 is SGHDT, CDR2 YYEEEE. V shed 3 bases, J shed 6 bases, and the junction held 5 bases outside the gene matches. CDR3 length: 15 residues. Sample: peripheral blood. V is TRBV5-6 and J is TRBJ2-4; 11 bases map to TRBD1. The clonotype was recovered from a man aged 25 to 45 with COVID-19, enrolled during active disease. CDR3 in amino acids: CASSSGQGAGNIQYF. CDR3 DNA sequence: TGTGCCAGCAGCTCAGGACAGGGGGCGGGAAACATTCAGTACTTC.